This T cell receptor beta chain was identified in a study of spatial heterogeneity in lung cancer. Time point indicated: sample taken at primary tumor resection. Researchers sequenced whole RNA taken from tumor, nontumor lung or frozen PBMC without sorting. The ends were cut back, 4 bases at V and 0 bases at J, with 7 bases in the middle. The germline gives CDR1 LGHNA, CDR2 YSLEER. This CDR3 is 13 amino acids long. TCRdb itself ran the 5' RACE reads through MiXCR, one entry per CDR3 protein. The data hold some 52,000 distinct CDR3 sequences, with roughly 7% observed a single time. This clonotype was sampled from a female donor with early-stage non-small cell lung cancer. The V call is TRBV4-3, the J call TRBJ2-7; unclear D gene. This material consisted of PBMCs, taken at surgery. This CDR3 reads CASSPAGSYEQYF. For the CDR3, the DNA is TGCGCCAGCAGCCCGGCTGGCTCCTACGAGCAGTACTTC.